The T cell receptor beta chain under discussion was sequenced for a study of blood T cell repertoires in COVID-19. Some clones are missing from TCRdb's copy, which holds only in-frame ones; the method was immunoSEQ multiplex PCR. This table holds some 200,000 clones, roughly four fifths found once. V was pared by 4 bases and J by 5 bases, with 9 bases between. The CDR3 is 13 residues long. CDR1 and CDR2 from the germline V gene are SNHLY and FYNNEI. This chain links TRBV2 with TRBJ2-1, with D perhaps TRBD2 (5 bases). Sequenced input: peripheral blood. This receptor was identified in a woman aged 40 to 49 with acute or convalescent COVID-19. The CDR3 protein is CASSARLNNEQFF. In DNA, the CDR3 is TGTGCCAGCAGTGCCCGACTAAACAATGAGCAGTTCTTC.